One sample yielded the 27 T cell receptor beta chains listed below, sequenced in a study of T cell repertoires in cytomegalovirus infection. TCRdb re-called the reads through MiXCR, storing one row per CDR3 protein. The sample holds about 480,000 distinct CDR3 sequences, roughly a third seen once. Antigen specificity for these receptors is unknown. This specimen was cultured PBMCs, taken from culture after CMV antigen stimulation. The receptors were gathered from a human donor in good health (CMV status not recorded). Some clones in this sample may be carry-over from other donors' samples.

The chain has TRBV27 and TRBJ2-1, with unresolved D. The V and J ends lost 10 bases and 2 bases respectively, with 12 bases between them. The CDR3 covers 13 residues. Germline-derived CDR1 and CDR2 are MNHEY and SMNVEV (reference sequence). CDR3 sequence reads: CATESFPYNEQFF. CDR3 nucleotide sequence: TGTGCCACCGAGAGCTTTCCCTACAATGAGCAGTTCTTC.

This clonotype was detected only a few times. This rearrangement joins TRBV7-8 to TRBJ2-7, with no clear D. Germline V gives CDR1 SGHVS, CDR2 FQNEAQ. Trimming cost V 2 bases and J 5 bases, with 13 bases left between them. There are 14 residues in the CDR3. This CDR3 reads CASSLRTPADEQYV. DNA of the CDR3: TGTGCCAGCAGCTTACGGACCCCCGCCGACGAGCAGTACGTC.

This sequence joins TRBV5-6 and TRBJ2-1, with D perhaps matching TRBD1 or TRBD2 (5 bases each). Trimming cost V 7 bases and J 2 bases, with 16 bases left between them. The CDR3 sequence is 15 residues long. The germline V gene encodes CDR1 SGHDT and CDR2 YYEEEE. CDR3 sequence (DNA): TGTGCCAGCTTGTCCCGGTCGGGGCCCTACAATGAGCAGTTCTTC. It specifies CASLSRSGPYNEQFF.

This clonotype occurred a few times. V is TRBV2 and J is TRBJ2-1, with D unclear. This CDR3 is built from 13 residues. Germline assignment: CDR1 SNHLY and CDR2 FYNNEI. Trimming took 6 bases from V and 0 from J, leaving 6 bases between them. The CDR3 nucleotides are TGTGCCAGCAGGCCCCTCTCCTACAATGAGCAGTTCTTC. Translated, it gives CASRPLSYNEQFF.

V and J are TRBV29-1 and TRBJ2-1; 9 nucleotides match TRBD2. Per the germline V gene, CDR1 is SQVTM and CDR2 is ANQGSEA. The V gene end was trimmed by 7 bases and the J gene end by 0 bases; junction bases not matched to a gene: 13. The CDR3 totals 17 residues. As DNA, the CDR3 is TGCAGCGCATTGGCCCGGGGCGGGGGGGGCTCCTACAATGAGCAGTTCTTC. It is translated as CSALARGGGGSYNEQFF.

This clonotype has only one observation. The CDR3 DNA is TGTGCCAGTAGTAGGACAGGGTGGGGCCAGAACACTGAAGCTTTCTTT. It translates to CASSRTGWGQNTEAFF. The chain couples TRBV19 to TRBJ1-1; 8 bases agree with TRBD1. The germline CDR1 and CDR2 sequences are LNHDA and SQIVND (reference sequence). The ends lost 4 bases at V and 1 base at J; junction bases unmatched: 8. The CDR3 loop spans 16 amino acids.

This clonotype was counted ten times or more. The chain joins TRBV7-2 to TRBJ1-5, with 8 bases identical to TRBD1. The CDR3 spans 15 residues. Germline CDR1 is SGHTA and CDR2 is FQGNSA. The J segment lost 2 bases and the V segment lost 5 bases, leaving 5 bases of the junction unmatched. The DNA of the CDR3 is TGTGCCAGCAGCAAAGACAGGGGCGGCAATCAGCCCCAGCATTTT. This sequence encodes CASSKDRGGNQPQHF. Filled out from reference TRBV7-2 and TRBJ1-5, the complete variable domain reads GAGVSQSPSNKVTEKGKDVELRCDPISGHTALYWYRQSLGQGLEFLIYFQGNSAPDKSGLPSDRFSAERTGGSVSTLTIQRTQQEDSAVYLCASSKDRGGNQPQHFGDGTRLSIL.

This chain joins TRBV6-5 and TRBJ1-5, with TRBD1 matching 8 bases. Germline V gene data show CDR1 as MNHEY and CDR2 as SVGAGI. The J segment lost 7 bases and the V segment lost 6 bases, leaving 11 bases of the junction unmatched. This CDR3 contains 15 residues. The CDR3 nucleotides read TGTGCCAGCAGGGCCCTTCAGGGGGCTCGGCAGCCCCAGCATTTT. Translation: CASRALQGARQPQHF.

The chain combines TRBV2 with TRBJ1-5; TRBD1 is a possible D gene (5 bases). The germline CDR1 and CDR2 sequences are SNHLY and FYNNEI. Trimming took off 6 bases at V and 9 bases at J, with 18 bases between the two ends. This CDR3 is built from 14 residues. CDR3 sequence: CASRPGHDSSPQHF. CDR3 bases: TGTGCCAGCAGGCCCGGACATGACAGTTCGCCCCAGCATTTT.

This chain connects TRBV7-9 to TRBJ2-3; D assignment may be TRBD1 or TRBD2 (5 bases each). This CDR3 is built from 17 residues. The germline CDR1 and CDR2 sequences are SEHNR and FQNEAQ (reference sequence). V was pared by 1 base and J by 3 bases, with 17 bases between. In DNA, the CDR3 is TGTGCCAGCAGCTTAGGTGGAGGACAAGGCGGGACAGATACGCAGTATTTT. This gives the protein CASSLGGGQGGTDTQYF.

This clonotype appeared a few times. The chain links TRBV6-2 or TRBV6-3 to TRBJ2-2; D gene ambiguous. This CDR3 has 12 residues. Looked up from germline, CDR1 is MNHEY and CDR2 is SVGEGT. Between the trimmed V and J ends, which lost 7 bases and 0 bases, there was a span of 3 bases. The CDR3, as DNA: TGTGCCAGCAAGGCGAACACCGGGGAGCTGTTTTTT. It specifies CASKANTGELFF.

This clonotype turned up a few times. This CDR3 reads CASSGLYNEQFF. The CDR3 DNA follows: TGTGCCAGCAGTGGACTCTACAATGAGCAGTTCTTC. The chain carries TRBV6-8 and TRBJ2-1; possible D gene TRBD2, 5 bases. The CDR3 length is 12 residues. V was shortened by 5 bases and J by 3 bases, with 5 bases between the two germline ends. Germline V gene sequence: CDR1 MNHGY, CDR2 SAAAGT.

The V gene is TRBV7-6, the J gene TRBJ2-1; D is possibly TRBD1 (6 bases). V gave up 0 bases and J gave up 3 bases, with 9 bases separating them. In germline, CDR1 is SGHVS, CDR2 FNYEAQ. The length of the CDR3 is 15 residues. The CDR3 DNA is TGTGCCAGCAGCTTAGCGGTCAGGGGCTACAATGAGCAGTTCTTC. This sequence encodes CASSLAVRGYNEQFF.

The table lists this clonotype with a few counts. The V and J genes are TRBV6-2 or TRBV6-3 and TRBJ2-7, with D perhaps TRBD1 (8 bases). V gave up 0 bases and J gave up 6 bases, with 12 bases separating them. Germline assignment: CDR1 MNHEY and CDR2 SVGEGT. The CDR3 contains 14 residues. The CDR3 nucleotides are TGTGCCAGCAGTTACTCGAACAGGGGGGGCGAGCAGTACGTC. Encoded protein: CASSYSNRGGEQYV.

This chain connects TRBV7-2 to TRBJ2-5; the D call may be TRBD1 or TRBD2 (5 bases each). V lost 5 bases, J lost 3 bases, and 16 bases lay in between. The germline V gene has CDR1 SGHTA and CDR2 FQGNSA. The length of the CDR3 is 15 residues. The CDR3 loop reads CASSPSGTIKETQYF. The CDR3 DNA follows: TGTGCCAGCAGCCCGTCAGGGACGATAAAAGAGACCCAGTACTTC.

The V and J genes are TRBV5-1 and TRBJ1-1; 7 bases map to TRBD1. The J segment lost 2 bases and the V segment lost 4 bases, leaving 8 bases of the junction unmatched. This CDR3 is built from 15 residues. Germline CDR1 SGHRS, CDR2 YFSETQ. The CDR3 coding sequence is TGCGCCAGCAGCACGGGGACAGTGGTCAACACTGAAGCTTTCTTT. Translation: CASSTGTVVNTEAFF.

The rearrangement uses TRBV20-1 and TRBJ2-1, with 7 nucleotides matching TRBD2. This CDR3 comprises 15 residues. The junction had 7 bases not matched to a gene; V was cut back by 1 base and J by 4 bases. Germline values: CDR1 DFQATT, CDR2 SNEGSKA (reference sequence). Written as DNA, the CDR3 is TGCAGTGCTAGAGTGGTGGGAGGGCCTTACAATGAGCAGTTCTTC. This sequence encodes CSARVVGGPYNEQFF.

There are many counts of this clonotype. The chain combines TRBV7-2 with TRBJ1-6; 10 nucleotides agree with TRBD1. Germline CDR1 SGHTA, CDR2 FQGNSA. The CDR3 loop spans 14 amino acids. V was clipped by 6 bases and J by 10 bases; unmatched bases: 6. The DNA of the CDR3 is TGTGCCAGCAGTTCGACAGGGGGCCGATCACCCCTCCACTTT. Translation: CASSSTGGRSPLHF.

This clonotype was recorded many times. The rearrangement joins TRBV7-2 to TRBJ2-1; possible D gene TRBD2, 6 bases. Trimming cost V 10 bases and J 4 bases, with 17 bases left between them. Germline V gives CDR1 SGHTA, CDR2 FQGNSA. The CDR3 has 14 residues. In nucleotides, the CDR3 is TGTGCCACCGTGGAGGGACCTTTATACAATGAGCAGTTCTTC. It yields the protein CATVEGPLYNEQFF.

There are many counts of this clonotype. This chain links TRBV7-2 with TRBJ1-5; D not certain. Germline CDR1 SGHTA, CDR2 FQGNSA. The CDR3 totals 13 residues. V lost 5 bases and J lost 8, with 13 bases in between. CDR3 DNA: TGTGCCAGCAGCCGGGATCCCACAGAGCCCCAGCATTTT. Amino acids: CASSRDPTEPQHF. Full variable domain (rest looked up from reference TRBV7-2 and TRBJ1-5): GAGVSQSPSNKVTEKGKDVELRCDPISGHTALYWYRQSLGQGLEFLIYFQGNSAPDKSGLPSDRFSAERTGGSVSTLTIQRTQQEDSAVYLCASSRDPTEPQHFGDGTRLSIL.

V usage is TRBV14 and J usage is TRBJ1-4; no clear D gene. The germline V gene encodes CDR1 SGHDN and CDR2 FVKESK. The V and J ends lost 0 bases and 8 bases respectively, with 7 bases between them. This CDR3 contains 13 residues. CDR3 DNA: TGTGCCAGCAGCCAAGAATACGGGGAAAAACTGTTTTTT. Amino acid sequence: CASSQEYGEKLFF.

This clonotype occurred a few times. The rearrangement uses TRBV3-1 and TRBJ2-7; 7 nucleotides align to TRBD2. The germline gives CDR1 LGHDT, CDR2 YNNKEL (reference sequence). The CDR3 has 14 amino acids. V lost 4 bases to trimming and J lost 3 bases; unmatched junction nucleotides: 6. CDR3 sequence: CASSRVLASYEQYF. DNA of the CDR3: TGTGCCAGCAGCCGAGTACTAGCGAGCTACGAGCAGTACTTC.

The chain's CDR3 is CASRTGTSGIRESLGTQYF. DNA of the CDR3: TGTGCCAGTAGAACCGGGACTAGCGGGATTAGAGAATCCCTAGGTACGCAGTATTTT. This chain joins TRBV19 and TRBJ2-3; 13 nucleotides agree with TRBD2. CDR1 is LNHDA, CDR2 SQIVND, per germline (reference sequence). The CDR3 consists of 19 residues. With 6 bases clipped from V and 8 bases from J, the junction kept 20 bases outside the gene matches.

This clonotype occurred a few times. This chain links TRBV6-1 with TRBJ2-2; tentative D call: TRBD2 (5 bases). The CDR3 is 14 amino acids. Deletions cut 9 bases from V and 2 bases from J, with 13 bases between. Germline V gives CDR1 MNHNS, CDR2 SASEGT. CDR3 in amino acids: CASSPGFNTGELFF. CDR3 DNA sequence: TGTGCCAGTAGTCCGGGATTTAACACCGGGGAGCTGTTTTTT.

The chain recombines TRBV7-9 with TRBJ2-2; D is unclear. Germline V lookup: CDR1 SEHNR, CDR2 FQNEAQ (reference sequence). There are 19 residues in the CDR3. V was clipped by 5 bases and J by 1 base, with 23 bases between them. CDR3 nucleotide sequence: TGTGCCAGCAGCCCGCTTGGCTTACACGGCAGAAAGAACACCGGGGAGCTGTTTTTT. Its translation is CASSPLGLHGRKNTGELFF.

The V and J genes are TRBV20-1 and TRBJ2-1; D is undetermined. Germline values: CDR1 DFQATT, CDR2 SNEGSKA (reference sequence). Between the trimmed V and J ends, which lost 5 bases and 6 bases, there was a span of 14 bases. There are 13 residues in the CDR3. The CDR3 nucleotides are TGCAGTGCTCTGGCAGAGCTGGCCAATGAGCAGTTCTTC. Amino acids: CSALAELANEQFF.

This clonotype came up a few times. V gene TRBV7-2 combines with J gene TRBJ1-2; D perhaps matches TRBD1 (5 bases). The V gene's germline CDR1 is SGHTA and CDR2 FQGNSA. The CDR3 runs 15 residues. The V end lost 5 bases, the J end lost 3 bases, and 16 bases lay between the germline ends. CDR3 amino acids: CASSPSNGGDYGYTF. In DNA form, the CDR3 reads TGTGCCAGCAGCCCGTCTAATGGGGGAGACTATGGCTACACCTTC.